Detailed here is one T cell receptor beta chain. V was trimmed by 4 bases and J by 8 bases, leaving 9 bases between them. The CDR3 consists of 12 residues. Germline V lookup: CDR1 SGHVS, CDR2 FNYEAQ. Some clones are missing from TCRdb's copy, which holds only in-frame ones; the method was immunoSEQ multiplex PCR. This table holds fewer than 650,000 clones, around nine tenths found once. The source of the sample is a study of blood T cell repertoires in COVID-19. Study-level background: Nucleic acid was either cDNA or gDNA, and it came from T cells, B-cell-depleted T cells, or PBMCs.

Those enrolled in Seattle joined during active infection and were followed longitudinally afterward. Sequencing was performed on peripheral blood. This clonotype was sampled from a woman aged 45-59 years with COVID-19, enrolled during active disease. The rearrangement joins TRBV7-6 to TRBJ2-1; D is ambiguous. CDR3 sequence: CASSSLGDEQFF. The CDR3 bases are TGTGCCAGCAGCTCCTTGGGCGATGAGCAGTTCTTC.